One sample yielded the 16 T cell receptor beta chains listed below, sequenced in a study of identical twins. TCRdb re-called the 5' RACE reads with MiXCR, one entry per CDR3 protein. The data show 1.5 million to 2 million distinct CDR3 sequences, roughly a third seen once. Sequenced: cord blood. Every receptor here comes from a newborn girl in good health.

This chain joins TRBV6-1 and TRBJ2-3; a weak D match, TRBD2 (5 bases). The CDR3 has 15 residues. Germline CDR1 MNHNS, CDR2 SASEGT. The V gene lost 4 bases and the J gene lost 1 base, with 12 bases spanning the gap. CDR3 bases: TGTGCCAGCAGTGTAACTAGGTCGGGCACAGATACGCAGTATTTT. It encodes CASSVTRSGTDTQYF.

This clonotype was found a few times. The J gene is TRBJ2-7, the V gene TRBV20-1; 7 bases align to TRBD1. The length of the CDR3 is 14 residues. The V gene end was trimmed by 0 bases and the J gene end by 3 bases; junction bases not matched to a gene: 5. The V gene's germline CDR1 is DFQATT and CDR2 SNEGSKA (reference sequence). The CDR3 nucleotides are TGCAGTGCTAGAGATCCCAGGGGGAACTACGAGCAGTACTTC. It specifies CSARDPRGNYEQYF.

The chain couples TRBV10-3 to TRBJ2-1; 10 positions agree with TRBD2. The trim removed 4 bases at V and 7 bases at J, leaving 10 bases unmatched. The CDR3 covers 16 residues. Germline V lookup: CDR1 ENHRY, CDR2 SYGVKD. The CDR3 spells CAISGIAGGIQNEQFF. The DNA for the CDR3 is TGTGCCATCAGTGGAATAGCGGGAGGCATCCAGAATGAGCAGTTCTTC.

This chain joins TRBV13 and TRBJ2-7, with 14 bases fitting TRBD2. Germline lookup yields CDR1 PRHDT and CDR2 FYEKMQ (reference sequence). With V trimmed by 4 bases and J by 3 bases, 14 bases remained unmatched. The CDR3 is made up of 19 amino acids. The CDR3 loop reads CASSSLSLTSGRAVYEQYF. The CDR3 DNA reads as TGTGCCAGCAGCTCCCTTTCCTTGACTAGCGGGAGGGCCGTCTACGAGCAGTACTTC.

This clonotype was counted only a few times. This chain joins TRBV20-1 and TRBJ2-5, with 10 bases matching TRBD2. The assigned J gene may be wrong: the sequence end matches TRBJ2-7 better. This CDR3 has 13 amino acids. Per germline, CDR1 DFQATT and CDR2 SNEGSKA (reference sequence). CDR3 sequence: CSARGLAKHEQYF. The CDR3 coding sequence is TGCAGTGCTAGGGGACTAGCGAAGCACGAGCAGTACTTC.

In this sample, this clonotype turned up many times. This chain connects TRBV29-1 to TRBJ2-1, with 9 nucleotides matching TRBD2. The CDR3 has 16 residues. CDR1 is SQVTM, CDR2 ANQGSEA, per germline. V gave up 2 bases and J gave up 7 bases; unmatched junction bases: 12. In DNA form, the CDR3 reads TGCAGCGTTGAATTTCTCCGCGGGGGGGCTCGGAATGAGCAGTTCTTC. Translated, it gives CSVEFLRGGARNEQFF.

This clonotype was counted between two and nine times. The chain has TRBV20-1 and TRBJ2-1, with D maybe TRBD1 (6 bases). The germline CDR1 and CDR2 sequences are DFQATT and SNEGSKA (reference sequence). V lost 3 bases to trimming and J lost 2 bases, with 20 bases between them. The CDR3 contains 17 residues. DNA for the CDR3: TGCAGTGCTAGTGGGGCTATAACAGGGATAGCCTACAATGAGCAGTTCTTC. It is translated as CSASGAITGIAYNEQFF.

The chain has TRBV27 and TRBJ2-5; 8 bases are shared with TRBD1. With the DNA end fitting TRBJ2-7 better, the J assignment may be wrong. This CDR3 has 13 residues. CDR1 is MNHEY and CDR2 is SMNVEV in the germline V gene (reference sequence). The CDR3 spells CASSVTGVAEQYF. The CDR3 DNA reads TGTGCCAGCAGTGTGACAGGGGTGGCCGAGCAGTACTTC.

In regard to this clonotype: Germline is not matched at one junction end, which may reflect a read error. This rearrangement joins TRBV2 to TRBJ1-2; D is uncertain. CDR1 SNHLY and CDR2 FYNNEI come from the germline V gene. The CDR3 has 15 amino acids. The CDR3 region has the DNA TGTGCCAGCAGGGAAGACCCCCGTATAAACTATGGCTACACCTTC. This sequence encodes CASREDPRINYGYTF.

This chain joins TRBV5-1 and TRBJ2-3; TRBD2 is a possible D gene (7 bases). CDR1 and CDR2 (germline): SGHRS, YFSETQ. V was trimmed by 3 bases and J by 2 bases, leaving 13 bases between them. The CDR3 runs to 15 residues. As DNA, the CDR3 is TGCGCCAGCAGCTGGGGGGGCAGAGACACAGATACGCAGTATTTT. Protein product: CASSWGGRDTDTQYF.

The chain's CDR3 is CASSKQGEDTEAFF. In nucleotides, the CDR3 is TGCGCCAGCAGCAAACAGGGGGAGGACACTGAAGCTTTCTTT. The V call is TRBV5-1, the J call TRBJ1-1; 8 nucleotides match TRBD1. The CDR3 is 14 amino acids. CDR1 SGHRS and CDR2 YFSETQ come from the germline V gene. V shed 4 bases, J shed 3 bases, and the junction held 5 bases outside the gene matches.

Only a few counts were recorded for this clonotype. This sequence joins TRBV27 and TRBJ1-5; D is uncertain. The V and J ends lost 8 bases and 6 bases respectively, with 11 bases between them. Germline CDR1 is MNHEY and CDR2 is SMNVEV (reference sequence). The CDR3 has 12 residues. The chain's CDR3 is CASRSRGQPQHF. The CDR3 nucleotides read TGTGCCAGCCGCTCACGGGGTCAGCCCCAGCATTTT.

With respect to this clonotype: It is likely a read error, because the conserved phenylalanine at the end of the CDR3 is missing. V usage is TRBV2 and J usage is TRBJ2-7; D is undetermined. This CDR3 spans 14 amino acids. Germline V lookup: CDR1 SNHLY, CDR2 FYNNEI. V was trimmed by 2 bases and J by 0 bases, leaving 8 bases between them. As DNA, the CDR3 is TGTGCCAGCAGTGAACCGATTCCCTCCTACGAGCAGTACTTA. Its translation is CASSEPIPSYEQYL.

The gene calls are TRBV12-3 or TRBV12-4 and TRBJ2-5; 9 bases align to TRBD1. This CDR3 has 16 amino acids. Trimming took 4 bases from V and 1 from J; bases not matched to a gene: 7. CDR3 region: CASSSTGGPAQETQYF. The CDR3 nucleotides read TGTGCCAGCAGTTCAACAGGGGGCCCAGCCCAAGAGACCCAGTACTTC.

Turning to this clonotype: One base away lies a much larger clone, so this may be a sequencing read error. V gene TRBV29-1 combines with J gene TRBJ2-1, with 7 bases identical to TRBD2. TRBJ2-7 explains the end of the DNA better; the J call may be wrong. From germline, CDR1 is SQVTM and CDR2 ANQGSEA. The CDR3 has 15 residues. The CDR3 DNA reads TGCAGCGTTGGGGCGCCCAGCGGGACCTACAATGAGCAGTACTTC. Protein: CSVGAPSGTYNEQYF.

The J gene is TRBJ2-1, the V gene TRBV25-1, with 10 positions matching TRBD2. Germline CDR1 MGHDK, CDR2 SYGVNS. Germline trimming cut 5 bases from V and 4 bases from J; bases unmatched to any gene: 5. The CDR3 has 15 residues. The CDR3 region has the DNA TGTGCCAGCAGTTATAGCGGGGGGATATACAATGAGCAGTTCTTC. This gives the protein CASSYSGGIYNEQFF.